Below are 29 T cell receptor beta chains sequenced from a single sample in a study of T-cell memory formation after mild COVID-19. TCRdb re-called the 5' RACE reads through MiXCR, storing one row per CDR3 protein. Here the sample spans nearly 250,000 distinct CDR3 sequences, about 16% being singletons. Input material: PBMCs or a T cell subset sorted from them (not recorded which). The receptors were sampled from an adult woman who had mild COVID-19 (a few samples of this study predate the infection). Cell type and time point are not known.

The chain combines TRBV21-1 with TRBJ1-5. TRBV21-1 is a pseudogene. CDR3 length equals 11 residues. This CDR3 is CASGPSSGQHF. The CDR3 DNA follows: TGTGCCAGCGGTCCCTCTTCTGGCCAGCATTTT.

This clonotype was seen a handful of times. At one boundary the junction diverges from the germline segment, which might be a read error. This chain joins TRBV5-1 and TRBJ2-5; D is possibly TRBD2 (6 bases). The germline V gene encodes CDR1 SGHRS and CDR2 YFSETQ. The CDR3 length is 14 residues. The CDR3 DNA is TGTGCCAGCAGCTTAGGGGACTCCCAAGAGACCCAGTACTTC. It specifies CASSLGDSQETQYF.

This clonotype was counted ten times or more. The chain combines TRBV20-1 with TRBJ2-1; D may be TRBD1 (5 bases). This CDR3 comprises 11 residues. With 7 bases removed from V and 7 bases from J, the gap between germline ends came to 11 bases. Germline V gene sequence: CDR1 DFQATT, CDR2 SNEGSKA (reference sequence). CDR3 amino acids: CSVTQGNEQFF. CDR3 coding DNA: TGCAGTGTTACCCAGGGAAATGAGCAGTTCTTC.

This clonotype was counted at least ten times. The chain is built from TRBV5-1 and TRBJ1-2, with 8 bases lining up with TRBD1. V was pared by 4 bases and J by 7 bases, with 12 bases of the junction left unmatched. The CDR3 consists of 15 residues. Germline CDR1 SGHRS, CDR2 YFSETQ. CDR3 sequence: CASSTPGQGKVGYTF. CDR3 DNA: TGCGCCAGCAGCACCCCCGGACAGGGCAAGGTTGGCTACACCTTC.

The CDR3 DNA is TGTGCCAGCAGCCCCCCTGGTGGCAGATACGAGCAGTACTTC. Protein: CASSPPGGRYEQYF. The chain joins TRBV3-1 to TRBJ2-7; D is ambiguous. The CDR3 contains 14 residues. The V gene's germline CDR1 is LGHDT and CDR2 YNNKEL (reference sequence). V was trimmed by 4 bases and J by 4 bases, leaving 14 bases between them.

This clonotype was seen only a few times. This chain uses TRBV7-6 with TRBJ1-1; 7 bases match TRBD1. This CDR3 has 14 residues. CDR1 and CDR2 from the germline V gene are SGHVS and FNYEAQ. Trimming removed 7 bases from V and 0 bases from J; junction bases left unmatched: 5. CDR3 sequence: CASTTDRLNTEAFF. The CDR3, as DNA: TGTGCCAGCACCACGGACAGGTTGAACACTGAAGCTTTCTTT.

This clonotype was found a few times. The chain joins TRBV6-6 to TRBJ2-1, with 13 bases fitting TRBD2. The length of the CDR3 is 14 residues. Looked up from germline, CDR1 is MNHNY and CDR2 is SVGAGI (reference sequence). V lost 4 bases, J lost 9 bases, and 3 bases stayed unmatched. The CDR3 nucleotides are TGTGCCAGCAGTTCCCGACTAGCGGGGGGTGAGCAGTTCTTC. Encoded protein: CASSSRLAGGEQFF.

This clonotype was picked up a small number of times. The chain employs TRBV4-2 and TRBJ2-3, with a weak D call TRBD2 (6 bases). CDR3 size: 14 residues. Trimming took 4 bases from V and 2 from J, leaving 10 bases between them. CDR1 and CDR2 (germline): LGHNA, YNFKEQ. The chain's CDR3 is CASSPAGNTDTQYF. The CDR3 coding sequence is TGTGCCAGCAGCCCCGCGGGGAACACAGATACGCAGTATTTT.

In this sample, this clonotype turned up a few times. The chain is built from TRBV6-5 and TRBJ2-7, with TRBD2 matching over 9 bases. The ends lost 6 bases at V and 2 bases at J; junction bases unmatched: 5. The CDR3 covers 14 residues. Looked up from germline, CDR1 is MNHEY and CDR2 is SVGAGI. The CDR3 nucleotides read TGTGCCAGCAGCAAGACTAGCGGTACCTACGAGCAGTACTTC. Translating gives CASSKTSGTYEQYF.

CDR3 bases: TGCGCCAGCAGCTTGGAGTCGGGGGGACAAAACACCGGGGAGCTGTTTTTT. Translated: CASSLESGGQNTGELFF. The chain employs TRBV5-1 and TRBJ2-2; weak D call: TRBD2 (7 bases). The germline gives CDR1 SGHRS, CDR2 YFSETQ. The V end lost 0 bases, the J end lost 2 bases, and 14 bases lay between the germline ends. The CDR3 contains 17 residues.

The rearrangement links TRBV29-1 to TRBJ1-2; 9 positions agree with TRBD1. Unmatched junction bases numbered 4, after V lost 4 bases and J lost 4 bases. CDR1 is SQVTM, CDR2 ANQGSEA, per germline. The CDR3 is 13 amino acids. The CDR3 DNA sequence: TGCAGCGTTGGGGGACAGGGTGGCTATGGCTACACCTTC. Encoded protein: CSVGGQGGYGYTF.

This clonotype was seen more than once but under ten times. The J gene is TRBJ2-6, the V gene TRBV20-1; the D is unclear. This CDR3 is 15 amino acids long. V shed 6 bases and J shed 3 bases, with 15 bases lying between them. Germline V gene data show CDR1 as DFQATT and CDR2 as SNEGSKA (reference sequence). In DNA form, the CDR3 reads TGCAGTGCCCGACCCCCGTGGGATGGGGCCAACGTCCTGACTTTC. This codes for CSARPPWDGANVLTF.

The chain couples TRBV11-2 to TRBJ2-7; 11 bases map to TRBD1. This CDR3 spans 15 amino acids. The junction had 6 bases not matched to a gene; V was cut back by 4 bases and J by 4 bases. Germline CDR1 and CDR2: SGHAT and FQNNGV. The CDR3 DNA follows: TGTGCCAGCAGCTCTGGACAGGGGGCTTTGTACGAGCAGTACTTC. It encodes CASSSGQGALYEQYF.

The rearrangement joins TRBV7-3 to TRBJ2-2; D is possibly TRBD1 (6 bases). The CDR3 runs to 15 residues. Germline-derived CDR1 and CDR2 are SGHTA and FQGTGA. The germline V and J ends were trimmed by 5 bases and 6 bases, with 16 bases remaining between them. The CDR3 coding sequence is TGTGCCAGCAGCCTAGCCGGGACAACGTCCGGGGAGCTGTTTTTT. Its protein product is CASSLAGTTSGELFF.

In this sample, this clonotype turned up a few times. This sequence joins TRBV18 and TRBJ2-3, with unresolved D. V was trimmed by 3 bases and J by 0 bases, leaving 10 bases between them. The germline CDR1 and CDR2 sequences are KGHSH and LQKENI. The CDR3 is made up of 15 amino acids. In DNA, the CDR3 is TGTGCCAGCTCACCGAGTAGGACGAGCACAGATACGCAGTATTTT. Translation: CASSPSRTSTDTQYF.

This chain uses TRBV15 with TRBJ2-7, with D perhaps matching TRBD1 (5 bases). V was cut by 1 base and J by 3 bases, with 16 bases left in between. The length of the CDR3 is 16 residues. Germline values: CDR1 LNHNV, CDR2 YYDKDF (reference sequence). As DNA, the CDR3 is TGTGCCACCAGCAGAGCGGGTAAGGGGTCCCACTACGAGCAGTACTTC. The encoded protein is CATSRAGKGSHYEQYF.

The gene calls are TRBV4-1 and TRBJ2-5; 9 bases map to TRBD2. The J segment lost 0 bases and the V segment lost 3 bases, leaving 5 bases of the junction unmatched. CDR3 length: 16 residues. CDR1 is MGHRA and CDR2 is YSYEKL in the germline V gene. For the CDR3, the DNA is TGCGCCAGCAGCCACCTTAGCGGGGGTAACCAAGAGACCCAGTACTTC. The encoded protein is CASSHLSGGNQETQYF.

This clonotype has at least ten counts. The J gene is TRBJ2-3, the V gene TRBV29-1, with D perhaps TRBD1 (6 bases). This CDR3 is built from 13 residues. V was cut by 4 bases and J by 2 bases, with 10 bases left in between. Per germline, CDR1 SQVTM and CDR2 ANQGSEA. The CDR3: CSVAGANTDTQYF. The CDR3 DNA follows: TGCAGCGTTGCAGGGGCCAACACAGATACGCAGTATTTT.

The V and J genes are TRBV6-2 or TRBV6-3 and TRBJ2-1, with TRBD1 matching 7 bases. CDR1 and CDR2 from the germline V gene are MNHEY and SVGEGT. V gave up 7 bases and J gave up 6 bases; unmatched junction bases: 9. The CDR3 is made up of 14 amino acids. The CDR3 coding sequence is TGTGCCAGCATCGACAGGGTGGGTCGCAATGAGCAGTTCTTC. It encodes CASIDRVGRNEQFF.

This clonotype was detected many times. This rearrangement joins TRBV4-3 to TRBJ2-7; the match to TRBD2 covers 8 bases. The CDR3 is 17 residues long. The germline V gene has CDR1 LGHNA and CDR2 YSLEER. The V and J ends lost 1 base and 2 bases, in that order; junction bases with no gene match: 10. This CDR3 reads CASSQGREGTRPYEQYF. The CDR3, as DNA: TGCGCCAGCAGCCAAGGAAGGGAGGGGACTAGACCCTACGAGCAGTACTTC.

This clonotype was counted a few times. As DNA, the CDR3 is TGCGCCAGCAGCACCTGGGGGACAGTCGAAGACTATGGCTACACCTTC. Protein: CASSTWGTVEDYGYTF. The chain couples TRBV5-1 to TRBJ1-2; the match to TRBD1 covers 7 bases. Germline V lookup: CDR1 SGHRS, CDR2 YFSETQ. J was trimmed by 3 bases and V by 4 bases; bases with no gene match: 12. The CDR3 sequence is 16 residues long.

This clonotype has ten or more counts. CDR3 in amino acids: CASSLGRDSDLHF. CDR3 coding DNA: TGCGCCAGCAGCTTGGGCCGGGACAGCGATCTCCACTTT. The gene calls are TRBV5-1 and TRBJ1-6, with TRBD1 matching over 7 bases. The CDR3 covers 13 residues. From germline, CDR1 is SGHRS and CDR2 YFSETQ. V gave up 0 bases and J gave up 16 bases; unmatched junction bases: 7.

This clonotype was counted a few times. The rearrangement links TRBV9 to TRBJ1-2; D might be TRBD1 (6 bases). Germline CDR1 and CDR2: SGDLS and YYNGEE. V shed 0 bases and J shed 8 bases, with 17 bases lying between them. The CDR3 covers 15 residues. The DNA of the CDR3 is TGTGCCAGCAGCGTAGCAGGGACACTCATGGGAGGCTACACCTTC. As protein: CASSVAGTLMGGYTF.

This rearrangement joins TRBV29-1 to TRBJ2-1; 9 bases agree with TRBD2. The CDR3 runs to 13 residues. CDR1 is SQVTM, CDR2 ANQGSEA, per germline. The ends lost 4 bases at V and 8 bases at J; junction bases unmatched: 6. This CDR3 is CSVVGGGADEQFF. DNA of the CDR3: TGCAGCGTTGTGGGCGGGGGGGCTGATGAGCAGTTCTTC.

The J gene is TRBJ2-4, the V gene TRBV6-5; D is uncertain. The CDR3 loop spans 16 amino acids. V gave up 0 bases and J gave up 0 bases, with 9 bases separating them. From germline, CDR1 is MNHEY and CDR2 SVGAGI. The CDR3 reads CASSYSNSLAKNIQYF. CDR3 DNA: TGTGCCAGCAGTTACTCGAACTCCTTAGCCAAAAACATTCAGTACTTC.

V is TRBV6-1 and J is TRBJ2-6, with D tentatively TRBD2 (5 bases). Trimming stripped 3 bases from V and 4 bases from J, with 19 bases between. CDR1 and CDR2 (germline): MNHNS, SASEGT. The CDR3 extends over 18 amino acids. The CDR3, as DNA: TGTGCCAGCAGTGATGCCGGGATCGCCGGGTCCGGGGCCAACGTCCTGACTTTC. Residues: CASSDAGIAGSGANVLTF.

This clonotype was observed a few times. The chain couples TRBV30 to TRBJ2-5; D is possibly TRBD1 (5 bases). Germline CDR1 reads GTSNPN; CDR2 reads SVGIG (reference sequence). This CDR3 is built from 13 residues. V dropped 5 bases and J dropped 3 bases, with 13 bases sitting between them. The CDR3 region has the DNA TGTGCCTGGGTGACAGAGGTTAAAGAGACCCAGTACTTC. This gives the protein CAWVTEVKETQYF.

This clonotype was seen many times. The gene calls are TRBV4-2 and TRBJ2-7; D is possibly TRBD1 (6 bases). The V end was cut by 0 bases, the J end by 4 bases, with 10 bases between. Germline values: CDR1 LGHNA, CDR2 YNFKEQ. The CDR3 runs to 14 residues. As DNA, the CDR3 is TGTGCCAGCAGCCAAGATCTGAGGGGGTACGAGCAGTACTTC. This sequence encodes CASSQDLRGYEQYF.

V and J are TRBV7-8 and TRBJ1-2; TRBD1 might be the D (6 bases). The CDR3 sequence is 16 residues long. Germline CDR1 SGHVS, CDR2 FQNEAQ. V was pared by 4 bases and J by 1 base, with 16 bases between. The CDR3 nucleotides read TGTGCCAGCAGCTCATATAGAGGGGGGATTAACTATGGCTACACCTTC. Translating gives CASSSYRGGINYGYTF.